This T cell receptor beta chain stems from a study of blood T cell repertoires in COVID-19. Study-level information: T cells, B-cell-depleted T cells, or PBMCs provided the cDNA or gDNA that served as material.

The data were produced by immunoSEQ multiplex PCR, yet TCRdb's version contains in-frame clones alone and is incomplete. Among under 300,000 clones, about 85% were seen once, and the ten largest hold about 6.2%. The CDR3 is 15 amino acids. The germline gives CDR1 SGHAT, CDR2 FQNNGV. V trimming: 6 bases; J trimming: 3 bases; junction bases outside the gene matches: 6. This study enrolled people aged 18 to 89 from 20 to 25 US geographic areas. Allocation to cohorts depended on clinical history reported by the participants. The source of this sequence is a woman in her fifties or sixties who had been exposed to COVID-19. The sample taken for sequencing was PBMCs or T cells enriched from blood (not recorded which). The rearrangement uses TRBV11-2 and TRBJ2-1; 9 bases fit TRBD1. CDR3: CASSETGGYYNEQFF. CDR3 nucleotides: TGTGCCAGCAGTGAGACAGGGGGTTACTACAATGAGCAGTTCTTC.